Listed below are T cell receptor beta chains from one sample, sequenced in a study of cytomegalovirus exposure and HLA in healthy donors. Assay used: immunoSEQ multiplex PCR; TCRdb lists only in-frame clones, some missing. The sample consists of about 120,000 clones, 79% of them appearing once. The material sequenced was PBMCs. The receptors were sampled from a man under 40 in good health and CMV-seropositive. Each CDR3 is given with its conserved first and last residue. A D gene is named only where the DNA matches it firmly. Not all rows give a size; the values are once, few, many and, for expanded clones, a class.

D gene	J gene	V gene	clone size	CDR3 protein	CDR3 DNA
TRBD1	TRBJ2-5	TRBV29-1	NA	CSVEDRGGETQYF	TGCAGCGTTGAAGATCGAGGGGGCGAGACCCAGTACTTC
NA	TRBJ1-2	TRBV6-1	NA	CASSLDRYGYTF	TGTGCCAGCAGCCTGGACAGATACGGCTACACCTTC
TRBD1	TRBJ1-1	TRBV5-1	few	CASSSAFGQGGNTEAFF	TGCGCCAGCAGCTCTGCCTTCGGACAGGGGGGAAACACTGAAGCTTTCTTT
NA	TRBJ1-5	TRBV6-4	few	CASSERESQPQHF	TGTGCCAGCAGTGAGAGGGAGAGTCAGCCCCAGCATTTT
NA	TRBJ1-2	TRBV19	NA	CASSTGGAVGYTF	TGTGCCAGTAGTACAGGAGGGGCAGTTGGCTACACCTTC
NA	TRBJ2-1	TRBV28	NA	CASSLWAAGEQFF	TGTGCCAGCAGTTTATGGGCCGCGGGCGAGCAGTTCTTC
TRBD1	TRBJ1-2	TRBV10-3	NA	CAITRTGDGYTF	TGTGCCATCACCCGGACAGGGGATGGCTACACCTTC
NA	TRBJ2-1	TRBV27	NA	CASGTGTNYNEQFF	TGTGCCAGCGGGACCGGGACAAACTACAATGAGCAGTTCTTC
TRBD1	TRBJ1-6	TRBV7-3	NA	CASRSLRTGSSYNSPLHF	TGTGCCAGCAGAAGCCTCCGGACAGGGAGCTCCTATAATTCACCCCTCCACTTT
NA	TRBJ2-2	TRBV13	NA	CASSSRTGWANTGELFF	TGTGCCAGCAGCTCACGCACAGGGTGGGCGAACACCGGGGAGCTGTTTTTT
TRBD1	TRBJ1-2	TRBV4-3	NA	CASSPGQGNYGYTF	TGCGCCAGCAGCCCTGGACAGGGGAACTATGGCTACACCTTC
TRBD2	TRBJ2-3	TRBV13	NA	CASSFNPSRTSGKGLGTDTQYF	TGTGCCAGCAGCTTTAACCCCTCACGGACTAGCGGGAAAGGGTTGGGCACAGATACGCAGTATTTT